This T cell receptor (beta chain) was captured by sequencing in a study of tissue T cells after allogeneic stem cell transplantation. The germline V gene has CDR1 KGHPV and CDR2 FQNQEV (reference sequence). CDR3 size: 14 residues. Deletions cut 3 bases from V and 3 bases from J, with 10 bases between. There are a few counts of this clone. The genes are named according to mouse. The CDR3 extends 1 residue past the end of the read, so its final part is completed from the germline J gene. Other DNA sequences in this sample translate to the same CDR3. Only in-frame clones appear in the TCRdb table, and some are missing; sequencing was by immunoSEQ multiplex PCR. Here the sample spans under 7,000 clones, under 55% being singletons. Time point here: mouse harvest day 7 after allogeneic transplant. Mouse grafts combined 10^7 T-cell-depleted bone marrow cells with 10^6 splenic CD5+ T cells.

What was sequenced was gut tissue. The chain has TRBV26 and TRBJ2-4; the D gene is possibly TRBD1 (8 bases). The TCR was taken from a female BALB/c mouse given C57BL/6 T cells with graft-versus-host disease after an allogeneic hematopoietic cell transplant. CDR3 DNA (partial): TGTGCCAGCAGTCTACAGGGGGGGCAAAACACCTTGTAC. It specifies CASSLQGGQNTLY. The entire CDR3 reads CASSLQGGQNTLYF.